One T cell receptor (beta chain) is described in this entry. As yet, its antigen is unknown. Cultured CD4+ T-cell DNA underwent Oncomine TCR Beta short-read sequencing. In TCRdb, the PCR reads were re-called with MiXCR into one record per CDR3 protein. Of approximately 6,800 distinct CDR3 sequences detected, roughly two fifths appear once; the ten largest clones hold about 25%. The data stem from a study of vaccination and CD4 T cells after COVID-19. Study details: Following dose two, a median approximately 65 days (range 14 to 241) passed before post-vaccine samples were taken.

As for treatment: roughly nine-day PBMC culture with coronavirus spike peptide pools or control peptides (ViraFEST assay). During the years 2011-2018, before the COVID-19 pandemic, the unexposed donor's CD4+ T cells were collected. V dropped 0 bases and J dropped 0 bases, with 15 bases sitting between them. Per germline, CDR1 LNHNV and CDR2 YYDKDF (reference sequence). The CDR3 spans 19 residues. V usage is TRBV15 and J usage is TRBJ2-6, with a possible D match to TRBD2 (6 bases). The sequenced sample consisted of CD4+ T cells from blood, cultured in vitro. The TCR originated in a human donor in good health. The CDR3 region is CATSRDYSGGDSGANVLTF. CDR3 coding DNA: TGTGCCACCAGCAGAGATTATAGCGGTGGCGACTCTGGGGCCAACGTCCTGACTTTC.